The 14 T cell receptor beta chains listed next were all sequenced from one sample in a study of shared clonotypes between healthy human individuals. Repertoires were generated with immunoSEQ multiplex PCR, while TCRdb's copy carries only in-frame clones and drops some. The profile shows about 2.3 million clones, just over 90% of them singletons. The sample was naive CD4+ T cells from PBMCs. Described subset: CD45RA+ positively selected. The receptors stem from a man between 18 and 29 years old in good health. Some clones in this sample may be carry-over from other donors' samples.

The V call is TRBV27, the J call TRBJ1-2, with 8 bases lining up with TRBD1. The length of the CDR3 is 15 residues. Germline V lookup: CDR1 MNHEY, CDR2 SMNVEV (reference sequence). V lost 6 bases and J lost 8; bases outside the gene matches: 14. The CDR3 DNA reads as TGTGCCAGCAGCCTAAAGCTCACAGGGGGAGGCGGCTACACCTTC. Its translation is CASSLKLTGGGGYTF.

The rearrangement joins TRBV27 to TRBJ2-3; 13 nucleotides agree with TRBD2. CDR1 and CDR2 (germline): MNHEY, SMNVEV (reference sequence). V lost 5 bases, J lost 7 bases, and 18 bases stayed unmatched. CDR3 length: 19 amino acids. This CDR3 reads CASSTRTSGSDLLVNTQYF. The CDR3 DNA follows: TGTGCCAGCAGTACTCGGACTAGCGGGAGTGACCTACTTGTAAATACGCAGTATTTT.

The genes are TRBV6-5 and TRBJ2-1, with D perhaps matching TRBD2 (6 bases). Germline V gives CDR1 MNHEY, CDR2 SVGAGI. The CDR3 spans 15 residues. V lost 4 bases and J 10 bases, leaving 20 bases between the germline ends. The CDR3 DNA reads as TGTGCCAGCAGTTCGGGACTTACGCGCCTCGAGGAGCAGTTCTTC. Protein sequence: CASSSGLTRLEEQFF.

The chain couples TRBV4-3 to TRBJ2-7, with 7 bases lining up with TRBD2. Germline-derived CDR1 and CDR2 are LGHNA and YSLEER. Trimming at V came to 9 bases and at J to 9 bases, leaving 2 bases not matched to a gene. This CDR3 is 9 amino acids long. CDR3 sequence reads: CARREGQYF. DNA for the CDR3: TGCGCCAGGAGGGAGGGGCAGTACTTC.

To note about this clone: The DNA is left out, because the CDR3 cannot be placed on it with certainty; the CDR3 is given as TCRdb lists it. CDR3 loop: CASSFFGQVYGYTF. The rearrangement uses TRBV28 and TRBJ1-2; TRBD1 was called by the table and not checked on the DNA. The CDR3 comprises 14 residues, both ends counted. Germline loops: CDR1 MDHEN, CDR2 SYDVKM.

The CDR3 sequence: CASSSRLAGGEEQYF. CDR3 DNA: TGTGCCAGCAGCTCTCGACTAGCGGGAGGGGAAGAGCAGTACTTC. This chain joins TRBV7-2 and TRBJ2-7; 14 nucleotides align to TRBD2. The germline V gene has CDR1 SGHTA and CDR2 FQGNSA. The CDR3 has 15 residues. Unmatched junction bases numbered 6, after V lost 4 bases and J lost 7 bases.

CDR3 residues: CASSARSGLAGVGETQYF. CDR3 DNA: TGTGCCAGCAGCGCCAGGTCGGGACTAGCGGGAGTAGGCGAGACCCAGTACTTC. This chain joins TRBV9 and TRBJ2-5; 14 nucleotides align to TRBD2. The V and J ends lost 3 bases and 5 bases, in that order; junction bases with no gene match: 12. Germline V lookup: CDR1 SGDLS, CDR2 YYNGEE. The CDR3 sequence is 18 residues long.

CDR3 sequence reads: CASSLTGDHYGYTF. The CDR3 DNA follows: TGTGCCAGCAGCTTGACAGGGGATCACTATGGCTACACCTTC. V gene TRBV5-5 combines with J gene TRBJ1-2; 7 bases fit TRBD1. Losses at the gene ends were 1 base for V and 3 bases for J; bases not matched to a gene: 3. Per the germline V gene, CDR1 is SGHKS and CDR2 is YYEKEE (reference sequence). The CDR3 length is 14 residues.

The chain links TRBV30 to TRBJ1-4; no definite D call. Germline V gene data show CDR1 as GTSNPN and CDR2 as SVGIG (reference sequence). This CDR3 has 15 residues. With 2 bases removed from V and 5 bases from J, the gap between germline ends came to 15 bases. CDR3 coding DNA: TGTGCCTGGAGTCTTCGTAAGGGTGGAAATGAAAAACTGTTTTTT. It encodes CAWSLRKGGNEKLFF.

This chain uses TRBV4-1 with TRBJ1-4, with 8 bases matching TRBD1. Germline V gene data show CDR1 as MGHRA and CDR2 as YSYEKL. J gave up 2 bases and V 6 bases, and 5 bases lay outside the gene matches. This CDR3 is 15 amino acids long. CDR3 amino acids: CASRRTGGTNEKLFF. CDR3 sequence (DNA): TGCGCCAGCAGGCGAACAGGGGGTACTAATGAAAAACTGTTTTTT.

This rearrangement joins TRBV28 to TRBJ1-5; 8 nucleotides match TRBD1. V was clipped by 6 bases and J by 0 bases; unmatched bases: 7. Per germline, CDR1 MDHEN and CDR2 SYDVKM. The CDR3 loop spans 16 amino acids. The DNA for the CDR3 is TGTGCCAGCAGGGACAGGGAATATTATAGCAATCAGCCCCAGCATTTT. Translated, it gives CASRDREYYSNQPQHF.

The chain combines TRBV7-3 with TRBJ2-3; 9 nucleotides align to TRBD1. V was pared by 2 bases and J by 2 bases, with 2 bases of the junction left unmatched. The CDR3 is made up of 15 amino acids. Germline CDR1 reads SGHTA; CDR2 reads FQGTGA. CDR3 nucleotides: TGTGCCAGCAGCTTAGGGGACAGGGACACAGATACGCAGTATTTT. Protein: CASSLGDRDTDTQYF.

The CDR3 sequence is CASSETGADTGELFF. The CDR3 DNA sequence: TGTGCCAGCAGTGAAACCGGGGCGGACACCGGGGAGCTGTTTTTT. The V and J genes are TRBV2 and TRBJ2-2; either TRBD1 or TRBD2 may fit D (5 bases each). Germline lookup yields CDR1 SNHLY and CDR2 FYNNEI. There are 15 residues in the CDR3. Trimming shortened V by 2 bases and J by 3 bases, and 10 bases separated the two germline ends.

This clone was seen just once. The chain recombines TRBV30 with TRBJ2-2; 11 bases align to TRBD2. V lost 3 bases to trimming and J lost 1 base; unmatched junction nucleotides: 4. The CDR3 length is 16 residues. Germline V lookup: CDR1 GTSNPN, CDR2 SVGIG (reference sequence). CDR3 amino acids: CAWSPGTSGNTGELFF. For the CDR3, the DNA is TGTGCCTGGAGCCCGGGGACTAGCGGGAACACCGGGGAGCTGTTTTTT.